These 21 T cell receptor beta chains originate from one sample sequenced in a study of OX40 agonist ivuxolimab in advanced cancers. The method was immunoSEQ multiplex PCR; TCRdb's version includes in-frame clones alone and lacks a portion of them. The table includes around 75,000 clones, 80% to 90% detected once. Material: CD4+ or CD8+ T cells sorted from blood, obtained in a trial of the OX40 agonist ivuxolimab. Receptor source: an adult with an advanced solid tumor such as melanoma, head and neck, liver or kidney cancer.

This clone appeared once. The chain employs TRBV5-5 and TRBJ1-3; no clear D. This CDR3 spans 17 amino acids. Germline-derived CDR1 and CDR2 are SGHKS and YYEKEE (reference sequence). The V gene lost 2 bases and the J gene lost 0 bases, with 15 bases spanning the gap. The CDR3 DNA reads as TGTGCCAGCAGCTTCGTGGGGTTGACGAGCTCTGGAAACACCATATATTTT. Its protein is CASSFVGLTSSGNTIYF. The variable domain in full, with the rest retrieved from reference TRBV5-5 and TRBJ1-3, is DAGVTQSPTHLIKTRGQQVTLRCSPISGHKSVSWYQQVLGQGPQFIFQYYEKEERGRGNFPDRFSARQFPNYSSELNVNALLLGDSALYLCASSFVGLTSSGNTIYFGEGSWLTVV.

This chain links TRBV28 with TRBJ1-2; TRBD1 might be the D (5 bases). The CDR3 spans 15 residues. V lost 3 bases and J 8 bases, leaving 19 bases between the germline ends. CDR1 and CDR2 (germline): MDHEN, SYDVKM. CDR3 bases: TGTGCCAGCAGTTTCGCCCCTCTCGGGGGAACGGGCTACACCTTC. Residues: CASSFAPLGGTGYTF.

The V call is TRBV7-9, the J call TRBJ2-5; maybe TRBD2 (6 bases). The V gene's germline CDR1 is SEHNR and CDR2 FQNEAQ (reference sequence). The germline V and J ends were trimmed by 5 bases and 5 bases, with 9 bases remaining between them. This CDR3 is built from 12 residues. CDR3 sequence: CASSPRGETQYF. CDR3 DNA sequence: TGTGCCAGCAGCCCACGGGGGGAGACCCAGTACTTC.

This clone was detected only once. The V and J genes are TRBV6-5 and TRBJ2-7, with a weak D call TRBD1 (7 bases). This CDR3 is 16 amino acids long. The germline V gene has CDR1 MNHEY and CDR2 SVGAGI. Trimming cost V 0 bases and J 2 bases, with 14 bases left between them. The CDR3 DNA reads TGTGCCAGCAGTTACTCGTTTCAGGGGGGCACCTACGAGCAGTACTTC. Its translation: CASSYSFQGGTYEQYF.

The rearrangement links TRBV2 to TRBJ1-1; D may be TRBD1 (6 bases). CDR1 and CDR2 from the germline V gene are SNHLY and FYNNEI. V gave up 6 bases and J gave up 1 base, with 9 bases separating them. The CDR3 spans 13 residues. CDR3 loop: CASRLQGNTEAFF. The CDR3 nucleotides are TGTGCCAGCAGGCTACAGGGGAACACTGAAGCTTTCTTT.

The gene calls are TRBV10-3 and TRBJ2-5; D remains ambiguous. Germline assignment: CDR1 ENHRY and CDR2 SYGVKD. V lost 8 bases, J lost 5 bases, and 9 bases lay in between. The CDR3 sequence is 11 residues long. CDR3 nucleotides: TGTGCCATCGCAGCTGTCGAGACCCAGTACTTC. This codes for CAIAAVETQYF.

V and J are TRBV5-1 and TRBJ1-5; possible D gene TRBD1, 5 bases. Germline V gives CDR1 SGHRS, CDR2 YFSETQ. The CDR3 runs 14 residues. Trimming took off 4 bases at V and 1 base at J, with 9 bases between the two ends. Here the CDR3 reads CASSPGGSNQPQHF. CDR3 bases: TGCGCCAGCAGCCCGGGGGGGAGCAATCAGCCCCAGCATTTT.

This clone was seen more than once but under ten times. CDR3 bases: TGTGCCAGCAGCTGGACTCTTCTCGGGGCCAACGTCCTGACTTTC. It codes for CASSWTLLGANVLTF. The genes are TRBV7-2 and TRBJ2-6, with D perhaps matching TRBD2 (5 bases). The CDR3 spans 15 residues. Germline CDR1 reads SGHTA; CDR2 reads FQGNSA. V was pared by 4 bases and J by 4 bases, with 11 bases between.

In this sample, this clone turned up once. One junction end does not reproduce the germline sequence, and a read error may be involved. The chain recombines TRBV5-1 with TRBJ2-3; D call uncertain. From germline, CDR1 is SGHRS and CDR2 YFSETQ. This CDR3 has 14 amino acids. In DNA, the CDR3 is TGCGCCAGCAGCTTGGGAGCCAGCACGGATACGCAGTATTTT. It specifies CASSLGASTDTQYF.

The chain has TRBV2 and TRBJ2-5, with D perhaps matching TRBD2 (6 bases). The ends were cut back, 7 bases at V and 1 base at J, with 10 bases in the middle. The CDR3 contains 13 residues. In germline, CDR1 is SNHLY, CDR2 FYNNEI. The CDR3 region has the DNA TGTGCCAGCACTTGGGACTTCCAAGAGACCCAGTACTTC. Residues: CASTWDFQETQYF.

This chain uses TRBV7-2 with TRBJ1-3; D remains unclear. The CDR3 loop spans 13 amino acids. The V gene lost 4 bases and the J gene lost 4 bases, with 8 bases spanning the gap. Germline-derived CDR1 and CDR2 are SGHTA and FQGNSA. The CDR3 here is CASSWTPGNTIYF. The CDR3 nucleotides are TGTGCCAGCAGCTGGACGCCCGGAAACACCATATATTTT.

This clone appeared once. The chain uses TRBV29-1 and TRBJ2-1; D is ambiguous. Deletions cut 3 bases from V and 0 bases from J, with 3 bases between. Germline V gene sequence: CDR1 SQVTM, CDR2 ANQGSEA. The CDR3 runs to 12 residues. Written as DNA, the CDR3 is TGCAGCGTTGAGCCCTCCTACAATGAGCAGTTCTTC. This translates into CSVEPSYNEQFF.

In the case of this clone: The junction departs from the called germline gene at one end, perhaps through a read error. V and J are TRBV7-7 and TRBJ2-5; the D gene could be TRBD1 or TRBD2 (5 bases each). The germline V gene has CDR1 SSHAT and CDR2 FNYEAQ (reference sequence). The CDR3 sequence is 14 residues long. The CDR3 DNA sequence: TGTGCTAGCAGCGCTACAGGACCGGGGGAGACCCAGTACTTC. Protein: CASSATGPGETQYF.

V and J are TRBV6-6 and TRBJ2-2, with 8 bases lining up with TRBD2. The CDR3 is 15 residues long. V lost 2 bases, J lost 5 bases, and 4 bases stayed unmatched. Germline-derived CDR1 and CDR2 are MNHNY and SVGAGI (reference sequence). CDR3 region: CASSYVAGWTGELFF. The CDR3 bases are TGTGCCAGCAGTTACGTAGCGGGATGGACCGGGGAGCTGTTTTTT.

J is TRBJ2-7 and V is TRBV11-2; D gene ambiguous. The V end was cut by 5 bases, the J end by 0 bases, with 11 bases between. The germline CDR1 and CDR2 sequences are SGHAT and FQNNGV. This CDR3 is built from 14 residues. CDR3 residues: CASSLMTSSYEQYF. For the CDR3, the DNA is TGTGCCAGCAGCCTAATGACGAGCTCCTACGAGCAGTACTTC.

The V call is TRBV4-1, the J call TRBJ2-1; the D gene could be TRBD1 or TRBD2 (5 bases each). The CDR3 sequence is 15 residues long. V lost 4 bases and J lost 3, with 13 bases in between. Germline lookup yields CDR1 MGHRA and CDR2 YSYEKL. The CDR3 nucleotides read TGCGCCAGCAGCCCGGGACCGGGCGACTACAATGAGCAGTTCTTC. Protein sequence: CASSPGPGDYNEQFF.

The chain couples TRBV5-6 to TRBJ1-4, with D uncertain. The CDR3 spans 13 residues. With 4 bases removed from V and 6 bases from J, the gap between germline ends came to 10 bases. The germline V gene encodes CDR1 SGHDT and CDR2 YYEEEE. For the CDR3, the DNA is TGTGCCAGCAGCCTCCGGGAGCATGAAAAACTGTTTTTT. Translating gives CASSLREHEKLFF.

The chain combines TRBV5-1 with TRBJ2-7; D could derive from TRBD1 or TRBD2 (5 bases each). The ends were cut back, 4 bases at V and 6 bases at J, with 14 bases in the middle. This CDR3 region has 13 residues. Germline V CDR1 and CDR2: SGHRS, YFSETQ. The CDR3 spells CASSVGTPGEQYF. CDR3 sequence (DNA): TGCGCCAGCAGCGTCGGGACCCCTGGCGAGCAGTACTTC.

The chain has TRBV18 and TRBJ1-2, with D tentatively TRBD1 (6 bases). Trimming pared 3 bases from V and 1 base from J, leaving 12 bases between. CDR3 length equals 15 residues. The germline V gene encodes CDR1 KGHSH and CDR2 LQKENI. CDR3 residues: CASSPRGPGNYGYTF. CDR3 bases: TGTGCCAGCTCACCCCGGGGGCCTGGTAACTATGGCTACACCTTC.

Concerning this clone: This sample also contains other DNA sequences that code for the same CDR3. The V call is TRBV29-1, the J call TRBJ2-3; 10 bases fit TRBD1. V trimming: 0 bases; J trimming: 10 bases; junction bases outside the gene matches: 4. The CDR3 runs to 13 residues. In germline, CDR1 is SQVTM, CDR2 ANQGSEA. The CDR3 DNA is TGCAGCGTTGAAGATCTCGGACAGGGGGCGCAGTATTTT. Its translation is CSVEDLGQGAQYF.

V and J are TRBV21-1 and TRBJ2-1; the table's D call, TRBD2, was not checked against the DNA. TRBV21-1 is given as a pseudogene. The CDR3 length is 16 residues. CDR3 sequence reads: CASSKGGSGRSNEQFF. DNA of the CDR3: TGTGCCAGCAGCAAAGGTGGTAGCGGGAGATCCAATGAGCAGTTCTTC.